This is a list of T cell receptor beta chains from one sample in a study of cytomegalovirus exposure and HLA in healthy donors. The method was immunoSEQ multiplex PCR; TCRdb's version includes in-frame clones alone and lacks a portion of them. The sample lists around 130,000 clones; around 86% were seen once. Sequencing was performed on PBMCs. The receptors were gathered from a man aged 25-45 years in good health and CMV-seronegative. CDR3s leave out the opening cysteine and the closing phenylalanine or tryptophan. Clone sizes are given selectively: once, few, many, or a class where the clone is expanded.

clone size: NA; J gene: TRBJ1-1; V gene: TRBV7-6; CDR3 protein: ASSPGQGLLNTEAF
clone size: NA; J gene: TRBJ1-6; V gene: TRBV5-5; CDR3 protein: ASSLEAGGRSPLH
clone size: NA; J gene: TRBJ2-7; V gene: TRBV19; CDR3 protein: ASKLNRGDYEQY
clone size: NA; J gene: TRBJ2-5; V gene: TRBV27; CDR3 protein: ASRPLRQDPTQY
clone size: NA; J gene: TRBJ2-2; V gene: TRBV7-2; CDR3 protein: ASSFLGDRGAGELF
clone size: NA; J gene: TRBJ1-3; V gene: TRBV10-3; CDR3 protein: AVEGAGNTIY
clone size: NA; J gene: TRBJ1-5; V gene: TRBV2; CDR3 protein: ASSDWPNQPQH
clone size: NA; J gene: TRBJ1-1; V gene: TRBV30; CDR3 protein: AWSGGRGQILAEAF
clone size: NA; J gene: TRBJ1-2; V gene: TRBV7-9; CDR3 protein: ASSSVVRGEGGGYT
clone size: once; J gene: TRBJ1-2; V gene: TRBV5-6; CDR3 protein: ASSLWLAGVANYGYT
clone size: NA; J gene: TRBJ2-2; V gene: TRBV5-6; CDR3 protein: ASSLAWATGELF
clone size: NA; J gene: TRBJ2-4; V gene: TRBV7-9; CDR3 protein: ASSKGTSGLLAKNIQY
clone size: NA; J gene: TRBJ1-1; V gene: TRBV28; CDR3 protein: ASKRGIINTEAF
clone size: NA; J gene: TRBJ2-3; V gene: TRBV9; CDR3 protein: ASSVVGSGSTDTQY
clone size: NA; J gene: TRBJ2-4; V gene: TRBV7-2; CDR3 protein: ASSLGQFSQQNIQY
clone size: NA; J gene: TRBJ2-7; V gene: TRBV4-1; CDR3 protein: ASSQPEAGMGEQY